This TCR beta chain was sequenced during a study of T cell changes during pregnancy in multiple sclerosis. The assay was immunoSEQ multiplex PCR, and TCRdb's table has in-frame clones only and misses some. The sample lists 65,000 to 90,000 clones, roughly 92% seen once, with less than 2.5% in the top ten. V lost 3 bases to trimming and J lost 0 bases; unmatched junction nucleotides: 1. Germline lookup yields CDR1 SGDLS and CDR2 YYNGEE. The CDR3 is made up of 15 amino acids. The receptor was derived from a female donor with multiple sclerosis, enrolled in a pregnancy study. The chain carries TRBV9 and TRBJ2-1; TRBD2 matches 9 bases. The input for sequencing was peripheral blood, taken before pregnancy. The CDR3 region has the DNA TGTGCCAGCAGCGATAGCGGGAGCTCCTACAATGAGCAGTTCTTC. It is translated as CASSDSGSSYNEQFF.